Listed below are T cell receptor beta chains from one sample, sequenced in a study of blood T cell repertoires in COVID-19. The table came from immunoSEQ multiplex PCR; TCRdb's copy has only in-frame clones and leaves some out. This repertoire shows 300,000 to 350,000 clones, about 90% found once; its top ten account for approximately 4.5%. The sample was PBMCs or T cells enriched from blood (not recorded which). The receptor source for this set is a young woman with acute COVID-19. Both conserved end residues are part of each CDR3. The order of the fields is V gene, J gene, clone size, D gene, CDR3 protein, CDR3 DNA. The D gene is left open where the match is weak. Clone size, where shown, is once, few, many, or a class for clones that have expanded.

>TRBV3-1/TRBV3-2|TRBJ2-1|once|.
CASSQDWGGEQFF
TGTGCCAGCAGCCAAGATTGGGGAGGTGAGCAGTTCTTC
>TRBV6-1|TRBJ2-3|.|.
CASSEAHVALGSDTQYF
TGTGCCAGCAGTGAAGCGCATGTAGCGTTGGGGTCAGATACGCAGTATTTT
>TRBV9|TRBJ1-1|.|.
CASSDPRGSETEAFF
TGTGCCAGCAGCGATCCAAGAGGGAGTGAAACTGAAGCTTTCTTT
>TRBV5-3|TRBJ2-3|.|.
CARSFSFPSTDTQYF
TGTGCCAGAAGCTTCAGTTTCCCTAGCACAGATACGCAGTATTTT
>TRBV7-3|TRBJ1-1|.|.
CATKNTEAFF
TGTGCCACCAAGAACACTGAAGCTTTCTTT
>TRBV7-2|TRBJ2-1|.|TRBD1
CASSSGQGANEQFF
TGTGCCAGCAGCTCGGGACAGGGGGCGAATGAGCAGTTCTTC
>TRBV21-1|TRBJ1-6|few|.
CASSGGTGNSPLHF
TGTGCCAGCAGCGGGGGGACGGGTAATTCACCCCTCCACTTT
>TRBV7-9|TRBJ1-3|once|TRBD1
CASSLRDRAKSNSGNTIYF
TGTGCCAGCAGCCTCCGGGACAGGGCTAAATCCAACTCTGGAAACACCATATATTTT
>TRBV12-3/TRBV12-4|TRBJ1-5|.|.
CASSGQGQPQHF
TGTGCCAGCAGTGGGCAGGGCCAGCCCCAGCATTTT
>TRBV28|TRBJ1-3|.|.
CASTKVGGSGNTIYF
TGTGCCAGCACAAAAGTTGGGGGGTCTGGAAACACCATATATTTT
>TRBV28|TRBJ1-1|.|.
CASSLGAGSTFF
TGTGCCAGCAGTTTAGGGGCGGGGAGCACTTTCTTT
>TRBV5-5|TRBJ2-3|.|TRBD2
CASSWGGSGDTQYF
TGTGCCAGCAGCTGGGGCGGGAGTGGTGATACGCAGTATTTT
>TRBV4-2|TRBJ2-5|once|TRBD2
CASSQIAGVVQETQYF
TGTGCCAGCAGCCAAATAGCGGGAGTCGTCCAAGAGACCCAGTACTTC
>TRBV5-4|TRBJ1-4|.|.
CASSLGGTPYNEKLFF
TGTGCCAGCAGCTTGGGGGGGACACCCTATAATGAAAAACTGTTTTTT
>TRBV25-1|TRBJ1-6|.|TRBD1
CASERTGGRGSPLHF
TGTGCCAGCGAGAGGACAGGGGGGAGGGGTTCACCCCTCCACTTT
>TRBV6-5|TRBJ1-4|.|.
CASSPSGQSNEKLFF
TGTGCCAGCAGTCCATCAGGACAGAGTAATGAAAAACTGTTTTTT
>TRBV5-1|TRBJ2-7|.|.
CASSRGGPGVSYEQYF
TGCGCCAGCAGCCGGGGTGGGCCAGGGGTTTCCTACGAGCAGTACTTC
>TRBV9|TRBJ1-1|.|TRBD1
CASSPGQGGTEAFF
TGTGCCAGCAGCCCGGGACAGGGAGGCACTGAAGCTTTCTTT
>TRBV14|TRBJ1-1|.|.
CASRPPGVGEAFF
TGTGCCAGCAGACCCCCGGGGGTGGGTGAAGCTTTCTTT
>TRBV14|TRBJ1-2|.|.
CASSQAVTYGYTF
TGTGCCAGCAGCCAAGCGGTAACTTATGGCTACACCTTC
>TRBV7-6|TRBJ2-2|few|TRBD2
CASSLEAGAGELFF
TGTGCCAGCAGCTTAGAAGCGGGAGCCGGGGAGCTGTTTTTT
>TRBV27|TRBJ2-5|.|.
CASSLSYALQETQYF
TGTGCCAGCAGTTTATCGTACGCCCTACAAGAGACCCAGTACTTC
>TRBV5-1|TRBJ1-1|.|.
CASQSVNTEAFF
TGCGCCAGCCAGAGCGTGAACACTGAAGCTTTCTTT
>TRBV7-9|TRBJ2-3|.|.
CASSGGIGTDTQYF
TGTGCCAGCAGCGGAGGGATAGGGACAGATACGCAGTATTTT
>TRBV5-1|TRBJ2-5|.|TRBD2
CASSLRDYGIRFETQYF
TGCGCCAGCAGCCTGCGGGACTATGGGATTCGTTTCGAGACCCAGTACTTC
>TRBV25-1|TRBJ1-2|.|.
CASSEYQGTVYDGYTF
TGTGCCAGCAGTGAATACCAGGGGACGGTCTATGATGGCTACACCTTC
>TRBV24-1|TRBJ2-1|.|TRBD2
CATSDLGGESYNEQFF
TGTGCCACCAGTGATTTGGGGGGGGAATCTTACAATGAGCAGTTCTTC
>TRBV29-1|TRBJ1-1|.|TRBD1
CSVSRTGGARDTEAFF
TGCAGCGTTTCTAGGACAGGGGGCGCGAGAGACACTGAAGCTTTCTTT
>TRBV7-2|TRBJ1-3|.|.
CASSPRKAGLTGNTIYF
TGTGCCAGCAGCCCCCGGAAAGCGGGGCTGACTGGAAACACCATATATTTT
>TRBV12-3/TRBV12-4|TRBJ2-2|few|.
CASSFWGDGELFF
TGTGCCAGCAGTTTCTGGGGGGACGGAGAGCTGTTTTTT
>TRBV28|TRBJ2-2|once|.
CASRAGHTGELFF
TGTGCCAGCAGGGCGGGCCACACCGGGGAGCTGTTTTTT
>TRBV7-9|TRBJ1-1|once|.
CASSLVEAEAFF
TGTGCCAGCAGCTTAGTGGAGGCTGAAGCTTTCTTT
>TRBV9|TRBJ2-2|.|TRBD1
CASSPLWDRGNTGELFF
TGTGCCAGCAGCCCCTTGTGGGACAGGGGTAACACCGGGGAGCTGTTTTTT
>TRBV27|TRBJ1-2|.|.
CASSLDGRAPNYGYTF
TGTGCCAGCAGCCTTGACGGGAGGGCCCCTAACTATGGCTACACCTTC
>TRBV28|TRBJ1-1|.|TRBD1
CASTPAGQGGTEAFF
TGTGCCAGTACGCCTGCGGGACAGGGGGGCACTGAAGCTTTCTTT
>TRBV28|TRBJ2-6|.|.
CATHIGQLSGANVLTF
TGTGCCACCCACATTGGACAGCTCTCTGGGGCCAACGTCCTGACTTTC
>TRBV6-5|TRBJ1-2|.|.
CASSLSLGGYTF
TGTGCCAGCAGTTTGAGTCTCGGGGGCTACACCTTC
>TRBV3-1/TRBV3-2|TRBJ1-1|.|.
CASSQYTRGTNTEAFF
TGTGCCAGCAGCCAATATACACGGGGTACGAACACTGAAGCTTTCTTT
>TRBV5-1|TRBJ2-3|.|TRBD2
CASSLKAGGLDTQYF
TGCGCCAGCAGCTTAAAGGCGGGAGGCCTCGATACGCAGTATTTT
>TRBV7-8|TRBJ1-3|.|.
CASSPTPTVSGNTIYF
TGTGCCAGCAGCCCGACTCCGACGGTCTCTGGAAACACCATATATTTT
>TRBV2|TRBJ2-1|.|.
CASSEALAGMGEQFF
TGTGCCAGCAGTGAAGCGCTTGCGGGAATGGGTGAGCAGTTCTTC